The clone carrying this T cell receptor beta chain came up a few times. TCRdb redid the calling of the 5' RACE reads with MiXCR, one entry per CDR3 protein. The sample holds roughly 74,000 distinct CDR3 sequences, roughly 7.4% seen once. The sample belongs to a study of T cells after yellow fever vaccination. The CDR3 totals 14 residues. V shed 1 base and J shed 2 bases, with 6 bases lying between them. CDR1 SGHTA and CDR2 FQGTGA come from the germline V gene. V usage is TRBV7-3 and J usage is TRBJ2-1; D unresolved. The sample consisted of CD8+ T cells sorted from PBMCs, taken about 5 days after the first yellow fever vaccination. The receptor was isolated from a man younger than 35 who received the YFV17D yellow fever vaccine. The CDR3 DNA follows: TGTGCCAGCAGCTTAATGGACCCCTACAATGAGCAGTTCTTC. Translation: CASSLMDPYNEQFF.